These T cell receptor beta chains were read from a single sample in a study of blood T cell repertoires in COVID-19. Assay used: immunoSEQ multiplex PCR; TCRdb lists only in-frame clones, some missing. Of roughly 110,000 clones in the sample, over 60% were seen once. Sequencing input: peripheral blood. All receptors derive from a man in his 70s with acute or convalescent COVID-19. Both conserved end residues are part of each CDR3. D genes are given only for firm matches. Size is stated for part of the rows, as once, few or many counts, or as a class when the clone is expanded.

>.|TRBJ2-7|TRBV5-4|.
TGTGCCAGCAGCCTGGGGGGACAGTTGTCCTACGAGCAGTACTTC
CASSLGGQLSYEQYF
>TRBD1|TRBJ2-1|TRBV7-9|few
TGTGCCAGCAGCTTGGGACAGGTAGGATACTCTGAGCAGTTCTTC
CASSLGQVGYSEQFF
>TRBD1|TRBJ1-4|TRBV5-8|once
TGTGCCAGCAGCCAGGGACAGGGGTTCGAAAAACTGTTTTTT
CASSQGQGFEKLFF
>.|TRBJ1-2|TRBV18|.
TGTGCCAGCTCACCGGTTCAGGGCGATGGCTACACCTTC
CASSPVQGDGYTF
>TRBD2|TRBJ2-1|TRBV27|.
TGTGCCAGCGCGCCGGGACTAGCAATAAGCTCCTACAATGAGCAGTTCTTC
CASAPGLAISSYNEQFF
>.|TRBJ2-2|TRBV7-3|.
TGTGCCAGCAGCTTAAATGGGGAGAGCACCGGGGAGCTGTTTTTT
CASSLNGESTGELFF
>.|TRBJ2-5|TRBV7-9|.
TGTGCCAGCAGCCGCGGGCTGAATTACCAAGAGACCCAGTACTTC
CASSRGLNYQETQYF
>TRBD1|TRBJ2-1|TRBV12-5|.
TGTGCTAGTGGTTTGGTACTCGGGACAGGCTCCTACAATGAGCAGTTCTTC
CASGLVLGTGSYNEQFF
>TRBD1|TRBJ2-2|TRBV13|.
TGTGCCAGCAGCTTAGGCCCGGGACAGGGGAACACCGGGGAGCTGTTTTTT
CASSLGPGQGNTGELFF
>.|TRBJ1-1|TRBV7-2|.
TGTGCCAGCAGCTTAGTCAGGATTTCTGAAGCTTTCTTT
CASSLVRISEAFF
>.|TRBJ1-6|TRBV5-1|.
TGCGCCAGCAGCTTGGAGTTTGCGGGCAGCTATAATTCACCCCTCCACTTT
CASSLEFAGSYNSPLHF
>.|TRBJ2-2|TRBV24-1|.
TGTGCCACCAGGGCATCCCACACCGGGGAGCTGTTTTTT
CATRASHTGELFF
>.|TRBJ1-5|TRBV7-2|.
TGTGCCAGCAGCTTCCAACAGGATCAGCCCCAGCATTTT
CASSFQQDQPQHF
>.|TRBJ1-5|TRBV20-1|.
TGCAGTGCTAGTGTTATAGGGAGTCAGCCCCAGCATTTT
CSASVIGSQPQHF
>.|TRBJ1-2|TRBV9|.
TGTGCCAGCAGCGTTAGTGCTAACTATGGCTACACCTTC
CASSVSANYGYTF
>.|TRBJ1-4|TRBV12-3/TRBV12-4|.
TGTGCCAGCAGTCGGGGGGCCGATGAAAAACTGTTTTTT
CASSRGADEKLFF
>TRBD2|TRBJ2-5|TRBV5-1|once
TGCGCCAGCAGCTTGAGCGGGGGGCAGGAGACCCAGTACTTC
CASSLSGGQETQYF
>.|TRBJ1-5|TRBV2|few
TGTGCCAGCAGTGAACAAATAACAGGCAATCAGCCCCAGCATTTT
CASSEQITGNQPQHF
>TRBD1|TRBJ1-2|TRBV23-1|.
TGCGCCAGCTCCAACCCAACAGGGGGAGACTATGGCTACACCTTC
CASSNPTGGDYGYTF
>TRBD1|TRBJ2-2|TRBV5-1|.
TGCGCCAGCAGCTCGCCGACAGGGGGCGGCGGGGAGCTGTTTTTT
CASSSPTGGGGELFF
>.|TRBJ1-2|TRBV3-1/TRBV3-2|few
TGTGCCAGCAGCCAACAGGGCTTTGCGCTCTATGGCTACACCTTC
CASSQQGFALYGYTF
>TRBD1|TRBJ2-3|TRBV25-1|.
TGTGCCAGCCAGGGGGAATTACTGACCGATACGCAGTATTTT
CASQGELLTDTQYF
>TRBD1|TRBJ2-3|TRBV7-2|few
TGTGCCAGCAGCCCCCCGACAGGGATCGCAGATACGCAGTATTTT
CASSPPTGIADTQYF
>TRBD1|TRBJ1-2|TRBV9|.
TGTGCCAGCAGCGCCGGGACAGGGGGATCGAACTATGGCTACACCTTC
CASSAGTGGSNYGYTF
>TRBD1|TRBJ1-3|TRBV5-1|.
TGCGCCAGCAGCTTCCCGGGACAGGGGGAAGGAAACACCATATATTTT
CASSFPGQGEGNTIYF
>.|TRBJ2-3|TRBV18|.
TGTGCCAGCTCACCAGATTGGGGAGGCACAGATACGCAGTATTTT
CASSPDWGGTDTQYF
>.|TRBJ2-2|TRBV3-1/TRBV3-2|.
TGTGCCAGCAGAAGAACAGGGACGGGCCCCGGGGAGCTGTTTTTT
CASRRTGTGPGELFF
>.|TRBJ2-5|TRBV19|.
TGTGCCAGTAGTATGGTGGGGGCCGAGACCCAGTACTTC
CASSMVGAETQYF
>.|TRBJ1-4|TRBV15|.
TGTGCCACCAGCAGAGGTCCAAGTGAGGAAAAACTGTTTTTT
CATSRGPSEEKLFF
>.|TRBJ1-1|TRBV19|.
TGTGCCAGTAGCCGACCCGGGGAAGGAGCTTTCTTT
CASSRPGEGAFF
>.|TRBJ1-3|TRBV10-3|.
TGTGCCATCAGTGAACTTGGAACACGGGATAGTTACTCTGGAAACACCATATATTTT
CAISELGTRDSYSGNTIYF
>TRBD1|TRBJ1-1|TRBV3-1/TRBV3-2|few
TGTGCCAGCCGCCGGGACAGGGTGTGGAGCTTT
CASRRDRVWSF
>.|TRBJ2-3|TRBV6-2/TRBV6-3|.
TGTGCCAGCAGTGCGTTGACAGTCACAGATACGCAGTATTTT
CASSALTVTDTQYF
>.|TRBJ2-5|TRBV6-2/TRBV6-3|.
TGTGCCAGCAGTTACGGAGGGGTGGAGACCCAGTACTTC
CASSYGGVETQYF